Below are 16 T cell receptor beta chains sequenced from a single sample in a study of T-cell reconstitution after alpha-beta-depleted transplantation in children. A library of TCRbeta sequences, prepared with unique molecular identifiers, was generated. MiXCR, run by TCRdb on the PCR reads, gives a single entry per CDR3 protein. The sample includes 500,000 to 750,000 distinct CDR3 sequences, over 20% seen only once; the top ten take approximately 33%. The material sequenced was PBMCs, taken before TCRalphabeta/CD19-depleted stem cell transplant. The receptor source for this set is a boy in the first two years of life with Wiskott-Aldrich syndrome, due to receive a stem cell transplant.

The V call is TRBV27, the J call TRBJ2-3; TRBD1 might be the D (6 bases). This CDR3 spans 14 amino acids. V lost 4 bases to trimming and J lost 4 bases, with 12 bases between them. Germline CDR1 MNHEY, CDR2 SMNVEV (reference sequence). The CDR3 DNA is TGTGCCAGCAGTTCACAGGGTTGGTCAGATACGCAGTATTTT. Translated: CASSSQGWSDTQYF.

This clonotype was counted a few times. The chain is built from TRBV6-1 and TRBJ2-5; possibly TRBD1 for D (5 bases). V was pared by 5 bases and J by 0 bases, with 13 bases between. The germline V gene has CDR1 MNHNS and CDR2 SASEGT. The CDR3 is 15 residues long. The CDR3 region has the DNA TGTGCCAGCAGTCTTCAGGACATGTACCAAGAGACCCAGTACTTC. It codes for CASSLQDMYQETQYF.

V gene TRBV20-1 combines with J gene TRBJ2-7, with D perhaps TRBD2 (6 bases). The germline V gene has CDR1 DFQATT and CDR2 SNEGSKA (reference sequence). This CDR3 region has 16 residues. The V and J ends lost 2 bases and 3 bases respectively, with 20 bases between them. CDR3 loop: CSARSPGLATYYEQYF. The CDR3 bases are TGCAGTGCTAGATCCCCGGGCCTAGCGACTTACTACGAGCAGTACTTC.

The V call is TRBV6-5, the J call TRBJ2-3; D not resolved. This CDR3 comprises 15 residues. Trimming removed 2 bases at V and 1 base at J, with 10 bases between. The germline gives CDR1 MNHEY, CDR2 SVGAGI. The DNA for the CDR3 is TGTGCCAGCAGTTACGGTAGCCTCGGCACAGATACGCAGTATTTT. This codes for CASSYGSLGTDTQYF.

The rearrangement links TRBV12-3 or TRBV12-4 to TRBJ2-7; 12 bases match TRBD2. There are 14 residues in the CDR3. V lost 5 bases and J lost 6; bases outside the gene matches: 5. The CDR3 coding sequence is TGTGCCAGCAGTAGACTAGCGGGAGACGGCGAGCAGTACTTC. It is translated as CASSRLAGDGEQYF.

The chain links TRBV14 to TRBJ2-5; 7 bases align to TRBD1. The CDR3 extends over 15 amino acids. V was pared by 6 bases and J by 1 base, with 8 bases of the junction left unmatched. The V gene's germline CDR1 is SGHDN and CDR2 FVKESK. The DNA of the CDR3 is TGTGCCAGCAGTCGCAACGGGACAGCCCAAGAGACCCAGTACTTC. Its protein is CASSRNGTAQETQYF.

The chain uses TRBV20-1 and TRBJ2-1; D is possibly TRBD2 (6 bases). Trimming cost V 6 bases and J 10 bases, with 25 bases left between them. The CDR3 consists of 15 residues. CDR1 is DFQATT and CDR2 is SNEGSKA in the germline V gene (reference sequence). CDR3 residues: CSAARDSPRMGEQFF. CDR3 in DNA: TGCAGTGCCGCCCGGGACTCACCACGGATGGGAGAGCAGTTCTTC.

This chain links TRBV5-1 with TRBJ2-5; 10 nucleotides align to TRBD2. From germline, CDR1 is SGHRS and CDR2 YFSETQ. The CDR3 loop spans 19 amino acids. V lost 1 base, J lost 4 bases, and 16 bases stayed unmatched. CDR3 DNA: TGCGCCAGCAGCTTGATTATGACTAGCGGGCCACCAGGGCGAGAGACCCAGTACTTC. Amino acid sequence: CASSLIMTSGPPGRETQYF.

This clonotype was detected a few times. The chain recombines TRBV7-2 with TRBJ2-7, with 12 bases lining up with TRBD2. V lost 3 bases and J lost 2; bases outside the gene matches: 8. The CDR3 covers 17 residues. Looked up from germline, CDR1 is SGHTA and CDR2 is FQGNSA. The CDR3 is CASSFRTSGNLAYEQYF. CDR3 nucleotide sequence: TGTGCCAGCAGCTTTAGGACTAGCGGGAACCTTGCCTACGAGCAGTACTTC.

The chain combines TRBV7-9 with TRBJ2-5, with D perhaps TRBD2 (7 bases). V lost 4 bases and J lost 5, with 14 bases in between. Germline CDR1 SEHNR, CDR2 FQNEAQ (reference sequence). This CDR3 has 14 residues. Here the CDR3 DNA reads TGTGCCAGCAGCTCCGTGGGGGGGCAGGAGACCCAGTACTTC. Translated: CASSSVGGQETQYF.

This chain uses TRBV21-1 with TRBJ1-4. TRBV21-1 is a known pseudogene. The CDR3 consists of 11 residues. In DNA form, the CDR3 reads TGTGCCAGCAGCAAGAATGAAAAACTGTTTTTT. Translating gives CASSKNEKLFF.

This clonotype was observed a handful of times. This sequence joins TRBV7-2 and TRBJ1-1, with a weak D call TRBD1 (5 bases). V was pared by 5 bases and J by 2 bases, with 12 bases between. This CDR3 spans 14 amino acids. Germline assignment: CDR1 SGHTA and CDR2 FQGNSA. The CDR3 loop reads CASSPWGTNTEAFF. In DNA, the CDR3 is TGTGCCAGCAGCCCTTGGGGGACTAACACTGAAGCTTTCTTT.

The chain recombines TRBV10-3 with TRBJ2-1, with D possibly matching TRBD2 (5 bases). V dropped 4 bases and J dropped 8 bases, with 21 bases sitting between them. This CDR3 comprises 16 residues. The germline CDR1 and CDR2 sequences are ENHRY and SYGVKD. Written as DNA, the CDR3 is TGTGCCATCAGTGGAGTTGTAGCGTTCGTGCCTGATGAGCAGTTCTTC. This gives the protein CAISGVVAFVPDEQFF.

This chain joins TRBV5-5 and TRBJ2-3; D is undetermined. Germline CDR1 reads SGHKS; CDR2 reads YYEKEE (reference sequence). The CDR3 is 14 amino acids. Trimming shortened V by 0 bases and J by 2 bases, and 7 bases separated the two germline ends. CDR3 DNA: TGTGCCAGCAGCTTGGCGGAGCCCACAGATACGCAGTATTTT. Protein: CASSLAEPTDTQYF.

CDR3 coding DNA: TGTGCCACCACTGCGGGCTCTGGGGCCAACGTCCTGACTTTC. Amino acid sequence: CATTAGSGANVLTF. The rearrangement uses TRBV10-3 and TRBJ2-6; possible D gene TRBD2, 5 bases. V was clipped by 10 bases and J by 0 bases, with 10 bases between them. Germline CDR1 and CDR2: ENHRY and SYGVKD. There are 14 residues in the CDR3.

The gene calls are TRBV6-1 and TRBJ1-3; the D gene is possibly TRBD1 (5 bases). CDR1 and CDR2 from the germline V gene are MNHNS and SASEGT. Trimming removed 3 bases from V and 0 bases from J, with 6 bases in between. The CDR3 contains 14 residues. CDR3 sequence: CASSETVSGNTIYF. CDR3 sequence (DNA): TGTGCCAGCAGTGAGACAGTCTCTGGAAACACCATATATTTT.